These T cell receptor beta chains were read from a single sample in a study of blood T cell repertoires in COVID-19. Some clones are missing from TCRdb's copy, which holds only in-frame ones; the method was immunoSEQ multiplex PCR. The repertoire holds approximately 150,000 clones, with roughly 90% as singletons. What was sequenced was peripheral blood. These TCRs come from a woman in her forties or fifties with acute or convalescent COVID-19. The CDR3 runs from the conserved cysteine through the conserved F or W. D genes are given only for firm matches. The listing skips clone size in some rows; elsewhere it reads once, few, many or a size class.

v_gene,j_gene,d_gene,abundance,CDR3aa,CDR3nt
TRBV30,TRBJ1-1,TRBD1,once,CACRDRENAFF,TGTGCCTGTAGGGACAGGGAGAATGCTTTCTTT
TRBV19,TRBJ1-6,TRBD1,NA,CASCPGQGWSPLHF,TGTGCCAGTTGCCCCGGACAGGGGTGGTCACCCCTCCACTTT
TRBV9,TRBJ2-1,TRBD2,NA,CASSVAWRGSHDEQFF,TGTGCCAGCAGCGTAGCGTGGCGGGGGAGTCATGATGAGCAGTTCTTC
TRBV28,TRBJ1-2,TRBD1,NA,CASSLGWTGSWGYTF,TGTGCCAGCAGTTTAGGGTGGACAGGGTCGTGGGGCTACACCTTC
TRBV11-2,TRBJ2-7,TRBD2,NA,CASSLDQGTSTYEQYF,TGTGCCAGCAGCTTAGATCAAGGGACTAGCACGTACGAGCAGTACTTC
TRBV24-1,TRBJ2-7,TRBD2,NA,CATSDSGEGSYEQYF,TGTGCCACCAGTGATTCGGGGGAGGGCTCCTACGAGCAGTACTTC
TRBV12-5,TRBJ2-1,TRBD2,NA,CASGLVLAGDNEQFF,TGTGCTAGTGGTTTGGTACTAGCGGGAGACAATGAGCAGTTCTTC
TRBV6-5,TRBJ1-3,NA,NA,CASRSLGDTGNTIYF,TGTGCCAGCAGATCCCTAGGGGACACTGGAAACACCATATATTTT
TRBV3-1/TRBV3-2,TRBJ2-7,NA,NA,CASSFLGTSYEQYF,TGTGCCAGCAGCTTCCTCGGGACTTCCTACGAGCAGTACTTC
TRBV6-5,TRBJ2-3,TRBD2,once,CASSYSGTRLDTQYF,TGTGCCAGCAGTTACTCCGGGACTAGACTAGATACGCAGTATTTT
TRBV29-1,TRBJ2-7,NA,NA,CSAAGDTYEQYF,TGCAGCGCTGCGGGGGACACCTACGAGCAGTACTTC
TRBV19,TRBJ1-5,NA,NA,CATSGLPNQPQHF,TGTGCCACCTCGGGACTTCCTAATCAGCCCCAGCATTTT
TRBV27,TRBJ2-3,TRBD1,NA,CASRFTRQGPDTQYF,TGTGCCAGCAGGTTTACTAGACAGGGGCCAGATACGCAGTATTTT
TRBV12-3/TRBV12-4,TRBJ1-2,NA,NA,CASGTSGRHGYTF,TGTGCCAGCGGAACATCGGGTAGACATGGCTACACCTTC
TRBV20-1,TRBJ2-3,TRBD2,once,CSASSSTWLAGDVDTQYF,TGCAGTGCTAGTTCCTCTACCTGGCTAGCGGGAGATGTAGATACGCAGTATTTT
TRBV12-3/TRBV12-4,TRBJ1-2,TRBD1,NA,CAGGQRRGYGYTF,TGTGCCGGGGGACAGCGGCGGGGCTATGGCTACACCTTC
TRBV5-1,TRBJ1-1,NA,NA,CASSPSRGGEMNTEAFF,TGCGCCAGCAGCCCGTCGAGGGGAGGCGAAATGAACACTGAAGCTTTCTTT
TRBV15,TRBJ2-7,TRBD1,NA,CATSRPGTGGSYEQYF,TGTGCCACCAGCAGGCCAGGGACAGGGGGTTCCTACGAGCAGTACTTC
TRBV6-2/TRBV6-3,TRBJ2-3,NA,NA,CASIPRRGATDTQYF,TGTGCCAGCATCCCGAGACGGGGGGCTACAGATACGCAGTATTTT
TRBV2,TRBJ2-6,NA,NA,CASTPGLQSGANVLTF,TGTGCCAGCACCCCGGGACTCCAATCTGGGGCCAACGTCCTGACTTTC